The 16 T cell receptor beta chains given below trace back to one sample, sequenced in a study of T cell clonality in common variable immunodeficiency. Sequencing used immunoSEQ multiplex PCR; TCRdb keeps in-frame clones, though not all of them. The record shows under 45,000 clones for this sample, with no singletons present. The sequencing sample was made of peripheral blood mononuclear cells. The receptor set was obtained from a person aged 18-69 years in good health.

This clone was picked up many times. The CDR3 extends 3 residues past the end of the read, so its final part is completed from the germline J gene. The rearrangement links TRBV11-2 to TRBJ1-2, with TRBD1 identical over 11 bases. The germline V gene encodes CDR1 SGHAT and CDR2 FQNNGV. This CDR3 is built from 13 residues. V lost 6 bases, J lost 7 bases, and 4 bases stayed unmatched. CDR3: CASSPGTGGGYTF. CDR3 DNA, as far as it was read: TGTGCCAGCAGTCCCGGGACAGGGGGTGGC. Supplemented by reference TRBV11-2 and TRBJ1-2, the full variable domain reads EAGVAQSPRYKIIEKRQSVAFWCNPISGHATLYWYQQILGQGPKLLIQFQNNGVVDDSQLPKDRFSAERLKGVDSTLKIQPAKLEDSAVYLCASSPGTGGGYTFGSGTRLTVV.

The table lists this clone with a few counts. The likely explanation is a read error, given a far larger clone one base away. The read falls 3 residues short of the CDR3 end, and the missing part is taken from the germline J gene. The rearrangement joins TRBV6-1 to TRBJ2-7, with D possibly matching TRBD2 (5 bases). Germline CDR1 is MNHNS and CDR2 is SASEGT. The CDR3 runs 15 residues. CDR3 amino acids: CASCEREEGGYEQYF. The sequenced CDR3 bases are TGTGCCAGCTGTGAACGAGAAGAGGGTGGCTACGAG.

In its sample, this clone was seen many times. Sequencing ends 3 residues short of the CDR3 end; the germline J gene provides the rest. The chain employs TRBV20-1 and TRBJ2-5, with D unresolved. The CDR3 consists of 11 residues. CDR1 and CDR2 from the germline V gene are DFQATT and SNEGSKA (reference sequence). V was trimmed by 1 base and J by 4 bases, leaving 4 bases between them. The sequenced CDR3 bases are TGCAGTGCTAGAGTAGTAGAGACC. Its protein product is CSARVVET. The entire CDR3 protein is CSARVVETQYF.

This clone was detected many times. The missing CDR3 end, 3 residues past where the read stops, is filled in from the germline J gene. The V call is TRBV20-1, the J call TRBJ2-7; no clear D gene. The length of the CDR3 is 11 residues. V was shortened by 2 bases and J by 3 bases, with 5 bases between the two germline ends. Germline loops: CDR1 DFQATT, CDR2 SNEGSKA (reference sequence). The sequenced CDR3 bases are TGCAGTGCTAGATACAACTACGAG. Translated, it gives CSARYNYE. The full CDR3 is CSARYNYEQYF.

This clone was observed a few times. The read gets to within 3 residues of the CDR3 end, and the germline J gene fills in the rest. The rearrangement links TRBV18 to TRBJ1-2, with a possible D match to TRBD1 (6 bases). Per the germline V gene, CDR1 is KGHSH and CDR2 is LQKENI. CDR3 size: 14 residues. CDR3 residues: CASSSADSFYDYTF. The part of the CDR3 DNA that was read is TGTGCCAGCTCTTCCGCGGACAGCTTCTACGAC.

This clone appeared many times. The read comes to an end 3 residues before the CDR3 does, leaving the germline J gene to fill in the end. V and J are TRBV11-2 and TRBJ1-5; D gene unclear. The V end was cut by 0 bases, the J end by 2 bases, with 5 bases between. The V gene's germline CDR1 is SGHAT and CDR2 FQNNGV. This CDR3 contains 14 residues. CDR3 DNA (partial): TGTGCCAGCAGCTTAGATCTCGGCAATCAGCCC. This encodes CASSLDLGNQP. The entire CDR3 is CASSLDLGNQPQHF.

This clone was seen only a few times. The CDR3 end falls 3 residues outside the read, so it is completed with the germline J gene. The chain combines TRBV7-9 with TRBJ1-2; D remains unclear. Germline-derived CDR1 and CDR2 are SEHNR and FQNEAQ (reference sequence). The CDR3 length is 11 residues. The sequenced part of the CDR3 DNA is TGTGCCAGCGAACTGACTAATGAC. Translated: CASELTND. The whole CDR3 sequence reads CASELTNDYTF. Full variable domain (outside the CDR3, taken from reference TRBV7-9 and TRBJ1-2): DTGVSQNPRHKITKRGQNVTFRCDPISEHNRLYWYRQTLGQGPEFLTYFQNEAQLEKSRLLSDRFSAERPKGSFSTLEIQRTEQGDSAMYLCASELTNDYTFGSGTRLTVV.

The table lists this clone with many counts. The read is 3 residues too short to cover the CDR3 end, so that end is filled in from the germline J gene. V usage is TRBV20-1 and J usage is TRBJ2-5, with no clear D. The germline CDR1 and CDR2 sequences are DFQATT and SNEGSKA (reference sequence). The CDR3 is 13 amino acids. V was pared by 3 bases and J by 2 bases, with 10 bases between. The DNA read from the CDR3 is TGCAGTGCTAGCAGGCAGCCGCAAGAGACC. This gives the protein CSASRQPQET. The complete CDR3 sequence is CSASRQPQETQYF.

This clone has a count of ten or more. The read ends 3 residues shy of where the CDR3 ends; the end is completed using the germline J gene. The gene calls are TRBV5-1 and TRBJ2-6, with TRBD1 matching over 7 bases. Trimming took 5 bases from V and 1 from J; bases not matched to a gene: 3. CDR3 length equals 15 residues. Per germline, CDR1 SGHRS and CDR2 YFSETQ. The sequenced part of the CDR3 DNA is TGCGCCAGCAGACCGACAGGGTCTGGGGCCAACGTC. Its translation: CASRPTGSGANV. The whole CDR3 protein is CASRPTGSGANVLTF.

Notes on this clone: Read coverage stops 3 residues before the CDR3 terminus; the germline J gene supplies the remainder. This chain joins TRBV11-2 and TRBJ2-1; TRBD2 matches at 7 bases. Unmatched junction bases numbered 4, after V lost 5 bases and J lost 6 bases. The germline CDR1 and CDR2 sequences are SGHAT and FQNNGV. This CDR3 region has 13 residues. CDR3 DNA, as far as it was read: TGTGCCAGCAGCCCGGGGACTACCAATGAG. It is translated as CASSPGTTNE. The whole CDR3 sequence is CASSPGTTNEQFF. Full variable domain (outside the CDR3, taken from reference TRBV11-2 and TRBJ2-1): EAGVAQSPRYKIIEKRQSVAFWCNPISGHATLYWYQQILGQGPKLLIQFQNNGVVDDSQLPKDRFSAERLKGVDSTLKIQPAKLEDSAVYLCASSPGTTNEQFFGPGTRLTVL.

This clone was counted at least ten times. From the germline J gene comes the end of the CDR3, since the read stops 3 residues before it. The J gene is TRBJ2-7, the V gene TRBV18; a weak D match, TRBD1 (6 bases). V was pared by 9 bases and J by 0 bases, with 12 bases between. The length of the CDR3 is 13 residues. Germline V CDR1 and CDR2: KGHSH, LQKENI. CDR3 sequence reads: CASLEGDSYEQYF. The sequenced CDR3 bases are TGTGCCAGTCTAGAGGGGGACTCCTACGAG.

This clone occurred many times. The sequence runs out 3 residues before the end of the CDR3; the remainder is reconstructed from the germline J gene. This chain uses TRBV11-3 with TRBJ2-5; 7 bases are shared with TRBD1. V was clipped by 5 bases and J by 5 bases; unmatched bases: 5. This CDR3 comprises 13 residues. CDR1 is SGHNT and CDR2 is YENEEA in the germline V gene. The CDR3 sequence is CASSPTGSETQYF. The sequenced part of the CDR3 DNA is TGTGCCAGCAGCCCGACAGGGAGTGAGACC.

This clone was counted a few times. This may stem from a read error, because a much larger clone lies one nucleotide away. The sequence runs out 3 residues before the end of the CDR3; the remainder is reconstructed from the germline J gene. This chain uses TRBV18 with TRBJ2-2; D is unresolved. In germline, CDR1 is KGHSH, CDR2 LQKENI. The CDR3 totals 15 residues. Here the CDR3 reads CASSPSDSLANVLFF. The CDR3 bases that were read are TGTGCCAGCTCACCAAGCGACTCTTTGGCCAACGTG.

This clone has at least ten counts. The sequenced fragment ends 3 residues before the CDR3 boundary, so the rest is inferred from the germline J gene. The chain recombines TRBV4-1 with TRBJ2-5, with 15 positions matching TRBD2. From germline, CDR1 is MGHRA and CDR2 YSYEKL. After removal of 4 bases from V and 4 bases from J, the junction contained 4 bases not matched to a gene. There are 16 residues in the CDR3. The CDR3 sequence: CASSLGTSGGRETQYF. CDR3 bases read: TGCGCCAGCAGCCTGGGGACTAGCGGGGGGCGAGAGACC.

A few counts support this clone. The CDR3 is cut off 3 residues early in the read; its end comes from the germline J gene. The gene calls are TRBV5-1 and TRBJ2-5, with 7 bases matching TRBD2. Germline CDR1 is SGHRS and CDR2 is YFSETQ. V lost 0 bases and J lost 5; bases outside the gene matches: 16. This CDR3 contains 18 residues. CDR3 bases read: TGCGCCAGCAGCTTGGGCTCATACTTAATCCGGGGAGGGGAGACC. It codes for CASSLGSYLIRGGET. The CDR3 in its entirety is CASSLGSYLIRGGETQYF.

Worth noting for this clone: The CDR3 end lies 3 residues beyond the end of the read and is filled in from the germline J gene. This sequence joins TRBV5-1 and TRBJ1-5; D is undetermined. This CDR3 is built from 15 residues. V was cut by 0 bases and J by 3 bases, with 10 bases left in between. Per the germline V gene, CDR1 is SGHRS and CDR2 is YFSETQ. CDR3 region: CASSLEGLSNQPQHF. CDR3 DNA (partial): TGCGCCAGCAGCTTGGAAGGGTTATCCAATCAGCCC.